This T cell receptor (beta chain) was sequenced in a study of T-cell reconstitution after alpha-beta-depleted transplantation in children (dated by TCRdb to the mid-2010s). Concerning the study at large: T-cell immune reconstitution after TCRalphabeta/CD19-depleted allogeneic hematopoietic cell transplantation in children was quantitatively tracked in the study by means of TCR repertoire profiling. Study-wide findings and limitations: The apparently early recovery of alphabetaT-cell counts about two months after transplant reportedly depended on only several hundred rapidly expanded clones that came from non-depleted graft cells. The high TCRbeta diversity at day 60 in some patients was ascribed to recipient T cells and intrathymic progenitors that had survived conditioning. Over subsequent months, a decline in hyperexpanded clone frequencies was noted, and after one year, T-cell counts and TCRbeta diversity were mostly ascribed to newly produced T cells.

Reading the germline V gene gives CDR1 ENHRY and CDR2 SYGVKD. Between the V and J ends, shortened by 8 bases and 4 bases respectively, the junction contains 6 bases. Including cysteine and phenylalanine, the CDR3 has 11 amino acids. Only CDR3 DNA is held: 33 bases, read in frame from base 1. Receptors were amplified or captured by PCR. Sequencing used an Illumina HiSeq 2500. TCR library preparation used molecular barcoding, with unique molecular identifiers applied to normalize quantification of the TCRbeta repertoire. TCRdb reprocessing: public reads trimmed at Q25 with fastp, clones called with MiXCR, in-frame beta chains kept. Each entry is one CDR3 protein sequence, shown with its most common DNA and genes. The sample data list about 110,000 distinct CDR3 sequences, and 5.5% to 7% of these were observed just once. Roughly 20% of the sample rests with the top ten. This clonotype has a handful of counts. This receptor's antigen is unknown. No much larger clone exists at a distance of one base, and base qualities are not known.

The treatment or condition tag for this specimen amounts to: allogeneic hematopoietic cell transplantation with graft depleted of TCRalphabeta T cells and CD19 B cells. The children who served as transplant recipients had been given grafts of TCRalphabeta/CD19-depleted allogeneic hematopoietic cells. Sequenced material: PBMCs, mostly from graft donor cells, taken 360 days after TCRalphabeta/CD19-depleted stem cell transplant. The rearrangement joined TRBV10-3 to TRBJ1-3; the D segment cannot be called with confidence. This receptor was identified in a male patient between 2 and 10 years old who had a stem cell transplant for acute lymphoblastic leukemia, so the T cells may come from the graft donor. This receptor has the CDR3 CAIARGNTIYF. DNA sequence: TGTGCCATCGCCCGAGGAAACACCATATATTTT.